The rows below give T cell receptor beta chains drawn from one sample of a study of PD-1 blockade in mismatch repair-deficient tumors. Sequencing used immunoSEQ multiplex PCR; TCRdb keeps in-frame clones, though not all of them. The sample lists 120,000 or so clones; about 86% were seen once. The sample here was peripheral blood, taken 44 weeks after starting pembrolizumab. These receptors came from an adult with mismatch repair-deficient cancer. CDR3s include the opening cysteine and the closing phenylalanine or tryptophan. D genes are given only for firm matches. Not all rows give a size; the values are once, few, many and, for expanded clones, a class.

clone_size: -
d_call: -
j_call: TRBJ2-2
v_call: TRBV7-5
cdr3_aa: CARSPRQFTGELFF
cdr3_nt: TGTGCCAGAAGCCCCAGACAGTTCACCGGGGAGCTGTTTTTT

clone_size: -
d_call: -
j_call: TRBJ2-2
v_call: TRBV4-1
cdr3_aa: CASSLMAPPRYGTGELFF
cdr3_nt: TGCGCCAGCAGTTTAATGGCCCCACCGCGCTACGGGACCGGGGAGCTGTTTTTT

clone_size: once
d_call: -
j_call: TRBJ2-2
v_call: TRBV19
cdr3_aa: CASSSPGHMNTGELFF
cdr3_nt: TGTGCCAGTAGTTCGCCGGGACATATGAACACCGGGGAGCTGTTTTTT

clone_size: -
d_call: TRBD2
j_call: TRBJ2-7
v_call: TRBV11-2
cdr3_aa: CASRFSYSGSYEQYF
cdr3_nt: TGTGCCAGCAGGTTTTCTTATAGCGGGAGTTACGAGCAGTACTTC

clone_size: -
d_call: -
j_call: TRBJ2-7
v_call: TRBV28
cdr3_aa: CASSLLMGGTESYEQYF
cdr3_nt: TGTGCCAGCAGTCTCTTAATGGGGGGGACAGAATCCTACGAGCAGTACTTC

clone_size: -
d_call: -
j_call: TRBJ2-3
v_call: TRBV5-4
cdr3_aa: CASRLTRTDTQYF
cdr3_nt: TGTGCCAGCAGATTGACTCGCACAGATACGCAGTATTTT

clone_size: -
d_call: -
j_call: TRBJ2-3
v_call: TRBV19
cdr3_aa: CASSIATSLADTQYF
cdr3_nt: TGTGCCAGTAGTATAGCTACTAGTCTGGCAGATACGCAGTATTTT

clone_size: -
d_call: TRBD1
j_call: TRBJ1-4
v_call: TRBV28
cdr3_aa: CASSQDRGLIEKLFF
cdr3_nt: TGTGCCAGCAGCCAGGACAGGGGGCTTATTGAAAAACTGTTTTTT

clone_size: -
d_call: -
j_call: TRBJ1-5
v_call: TRBV2
cdr3_aa: CASSGPGSNQPQHF
cdr3_nt: TGTGCCAGCAGTGGACCCGGGAGCAATCAGCCCCAGCATTTT

clone_size: -
d_call: -
j_call: TRBJ2-1
v_call: TRBV9
cdr3_aa: CASSVEAGTAGPEQFF
cdr3_nt: TGTGCCAGCAGCGTAGAGGCAGGGACAGCGGGTCCTGAGCAGTTCTTC

clone_size: -
d_call: TRBD1
j_call: TRBJ2-5
v_call: TRBV4-1
cdr3_aa: CASSQDRTGQETQYF
cdr3_nt: TGCGCCAGCAGCCAGGACAGGACGGGACAAGAGACCCAGTACTTC

clone_size: -
d_call: -
j_call: TRBJ2-3
v_call: TRBV12-5
cdr3_aa: CASGLDSRTDTQYF
cdr3_nt: TGTGCTAGTGGTTTGGACAGCCGCACAGATACGCAGTATTTT

clone_size: -
d_call: TRBD2
j_call: TRBJ2-1
v_call: TRBV5-1
cdr3_aa: CASSPKAGVNYNEQFF
cdr3_nt: TGCGCCAGCAGCCCTAAAGCGGGAGTGAATTACAATGAGCAGTTCTTC